Below are 28 T cell receptor beta chains sequenced from a single sample in a study of blood T cell repertoires in COVID-19. Sequencing used immunoSEQ multiplex PCR; TCRdb keeps in-frame clones, though not all of them. This sample has roughly 200,000 clones; 80% occur once, and the top ten carry about 7%. Input material: peripheral blood. Every receptor here comes from a man aged 55-75 years with acute or convalescent COVID-19.

The chain combines TRBV12-3 or TRBV12-4 with TRBJ2-5; no firm D call. V was clipped by 6 bases and J by 5 bases, with 7 bases between them. This CDR3 region has 11 residues. The CDR3 sequence is CASRGAETQYF. The DNA of the CDR3 is TGTGCCAGCAGAGGAGCGGAGACCCAGTACTTC.

This sequence joins TRBV6-2 or TRBV6-3 and TRBJ1-5, with D tentatively TRBD1 (6 bases). Germline V gene data show CDR1 as MNHEY and CDR2 as SVGEGT. The germline V and J ends were trimmed by 2 bases and 6 bases, with 11 bases remaining between them. The CDR3 loop spans 14 amino acids. CDR3 sequence (DNA): TGTGCCAGCAGTTACATGGGGGGGCCTCAGCCCCAGCATTTT. It is translated as CASSYMGGPQPQHF.

The chain couples TRBV5-4 to TRBJ2-7, with TRBD1 identical over 9 bases. The CDR3 covers 14 residues. Germline V gives CDR1 SGHNT, CDR2 YYREEE (reference sequence). The V and J ends lost 4 bases and 4 bases, in that order; junction bases with no gene match: 6. The CDR3 DNA is TGTGCCAGCAGCATTGACAGGGGGGAGTACGAGCAGTACTTC. Translated, it gives CASSIDRGEYEQYF.

The rearrangement joins TRBV11-2 to TRBJ2-1, with D possibly matching TRBD2 (5 bases). This CDR3 region has 14 residues. The germline V gene has CDR1 SGHAT and CDR2 FQNNGV. Trimming removed 4 bases from V and 2 bases from J, with 9 bases in between. CDR3 coding DNA: TGTGCCAGCAGCTCAACCGGGGCCTACAATGAGCAGTTCTTC. Encoded protein: CASSSTGAYNEQFF.

J is TRBJ1-1 and V is TRBV18; 7 positions agree with TRBD1. This CDR3 has 15 amino acids. V lost 3 bases, J lost 4 bases, and 8 bases stayed unmatched. The V gene's germline CDR1 is KGHSH and CDR2 LQKENI. CDR3 nucleotides: TGTGCCAGCTCACCCTCGACAGGGCCGGGCACTGAAGCTTTCTTT. Amino acid sequence: CASSPSTGPGTEAFF.

The genes are TRBV19 and TRBJ1-5, with D unresolved. The V gene lost 3 bases and the J gene lost 0 bases, with 12 bases spanning the gap. Germline-derived CDR1 and CDR2 are LNHDA and SQIVND (reference sequence). CDR3 length equals 16 residues. CDR3 in DNA: TGTGCCAGTAGTATTGGGCAGTTCTATAGCAATCAGCCCCAGCATTTT. This gives the protein CASSIGQFYSNQPQHF.

The count of this clone is one. In DNA, the CDR3 is TGTGCCAGCAGCCCGATACAGGACAGAGGCTACACCTTC. It is translated as CASSPIQDRGYTF. The V and J genes are TRBV7-9 and TRBJ1-2; weak D call: TRBD1 (6 bases). The CDR3 length is 13 residues. CDR1 and CDR2 from the germline V gene are SEHNR and FQNEAQ (reference sequence). V lost 5 bases and J lost 8, with 15 bases in between. The full variable domain, in which reference TRBV7-9 and TRBJ1-2 provide the parts outside the CDR3, is DTGVSQNPRHKITKRGQNVTFRCDPISEHNRLYWYRQTLGQGPEFLTYFQNEAQLEKSRLLSDRFSAERPKGSFSTLEIQRTEQGDSAMYLCASSPIQDRGYTFGSGTRLTVV.

The chain has TRBV10-3 and TRBJ2-6; no definite D call. Germline V gene sequence: CDR1 ENHRY, CDR2 SYGVKD. The CDR3 runs to 15 residues. V gave up 4 bases and J gave up 1 base, with 8 bases separating them. The CDR3 region is CAISGGLSGANVLTF. The CDR3 bases are TGTGCCATCAGTGGAGGCCTATCTGGGGCCAACGTCCTGACTTTC.

This clone was found a few times. The rearrangement joins TRBV29-1 to TRBJ1-2; TRBD1 might be the D (5 bases). CDR1 is SQVTM, CDR2 ANQGSEA, per germline. CDR3 size: 12 residues. Trimming pared 7 bases from V and 5 bases from J, leaving 14 bases between. The CDR3 bases are TGCAGCGGAATGGGACGGGAGTATGGCTACACCTTC. As protein: CSGMGREYGYTF.

This clone was seen repeatedly, ten times or more. Additional DNA sequences in this sample encode the identical CDR3. The chain links TRBV15 to TRBJ2-1; the D gene is possibly TRBD1 (5 bases). This CDR3 comprises 14 residues. The V end was cut by 2 bases, the J end by 2 bases, with 7 bases between. The germline gives CDR1 LNHNV, CDR2 YYDKDF (reference sequence). CDR3 nucleotide sequence: TGTGCCACCAGCAGACAGGGTACCTACAATGAGCAGTTCTTC. Translating it yields CATSRQGTYNEQFF. Full variable domain (rest looked up from reference TRBV15 and TRBJ2-1): DAMVIQNPRYQVTQFGKPVTLSCSQTLNHNVMYWYQQKSSQAPKLLFHYYDKDFNNEADTPDNFQSRRPNTSFCFLDIRSPGLGDTAMYLCATSRQGTYNEQFFGPGTRLTVL.

The chain employs TRBV19 and TRBJ1-5, with TRBD1 as a possible D gene (5 bases). Between the trimmed V and J ends, which lost 5 bases and 7 bases, there was a span of 15 bases. Germline V CDR1 and CDR2: LNHDA, SQIVND (reference sequence). This CDR3 is built from 14 residues. The CDR3 reads CASSPAGQAQPQHF. Here the CDR3 DNA reads TGTGCCAGTAGTCCGGCAGGGCAGGCCCAGCCCCAGCATTTT.

The chain couples TRBV7-9 to TRBJ2-2; D is uncertain. The CDR3 spans 13 residues. V lost 5 bases, J lost 7 bases, and 11 bases lay in between. Germline values: CDR1 SEHNR, CDR2 FQNEAQ (reference sequence). DNA of the CDR3: TGTGCCAGCAGCCCCTCCTCGGGCGGGGAGCTGTTTTTT. It is translated as CASSPSSGGELFF.

This chain links TRBV19 with TRBJ2-7; 7 positions agree with TRBD1. The CDR3 is made up of 16 amino acids. V lost 7 bases and J lost 1; bases outside the gene matches: 13. The germline V gene encodes CDR1 LNHDA and CDR2 SQIVND (reference sequence). CDR3 region: CASMGTASPGSYEQYF. CDR3 DNA: TGTGCCAGTATGGGGACAGCCAGCCCGGGATCCTACGAGCAGTACTTC.

The genes are TRBV29-1 and TRBJ1-1, with D perhaps TRBD1 (6 bases). Trimming shortened V by 4 bases and J by 2 bases, and 11 bases separated the two germline ends. CDR3 length equals 13 residues. Germline lookup yields CDR1 SQVTM and CDR2 ANQGSEA. The DNA for the CDR3 is TGCAGCGTTGGGGAGGGGGTTAACACTGAAGCTTTCTTT. The encoded protein is CSVGEGVNTEAFF.

The chain links TRBV12-3 or TRBV12-4 to TRBJ2-1; possibly TRBD1 for D (7 bases). The CDR3 is 13 amino acids. V was cut by 10 bases and J by 7 bases, with 17 bases left in between. The chain's CDR3 is CATAQGGWNEQFF. CDR3 DNA sequence: TGTGCCACGGCCCAGGGGGGATGGAATGAGCAGTTCTTC.

The count of this clone is one. This chain uses TRBV2 with TRBJ2-3; D is possibly TRBD2 (7 bases). V lost 8 bases and J 5 bases, leaving 14 bases between the germline ends. The germline V gene has CDR1 SNHLY and CDR2 FYNNEI. The CDR3 sequence is 13 residues long. The CDR3 DNA follows: TGTGCCAGCGGGGGGGCCCGAGTAGATACGCAGTATTTT. Translating gives CASGGARVDTQYF.

The V gene is TRBV5-4, the J gene TRBJ2-3; 8 bases line up with TRBD2. Germline V gene sequence: CDR1 SGHNT, CDR2 YYREEE (reference sequence). With 5 bases clipped from V and 4 bases from J, the junction kept 12 bases outside the gene matches. This CDR3 is 16 amino acids long. The CDR3 protein is CASRGRTSSQPDTQYF. CDR3 bases: TGTGCCAGCAGGGGAAGGACTAGCAGTCAGCCAGATACGCAGTATTTT.

The chain employs TRBV10-3 and TRBJ2-1, with 10 bases lining up with TRBD2. The CDR3 extends over 16 amino acids. The junction had 10 bases not matched to a gene; V was cut back by 4 bases and J by 7 bases. Germline lookup yields CDR1 ENHRY and CDR2 SYGVKD. The CDR3 sequence: CAISVASGRNGNEQFF. CDR3 nucleotides: TGTGCCATCAGTGTCGCTAGCGGGAGAAATGGAAATGAGCAGTTCTTC.

This rearrangement joins TRBV10-3 to TRBJ1-5, with 7 bases that match TRBD1. CDR1 is ENHRY, CDR2 SYGVKD, per germline. Trimming cost V 6 bases and J 3 bases; bases outside gene matches: 5. This CDR3 contains 14 residues. CDR3 DNA: TGTGCCATCAGCAAGGGACAGAACAATCAGCCCCAGCATTTT. It is translated as CAISKGQNNQPQHF.

The rearrangement joins TRBV24-1 to TRBJ1-2, with TRBD1 matching 8 bases. The CDR3 loop spans 13 amino acids. J gave up 7 bases and V 9 bases, and 9 bases lay outside the gene matches. Looked up from germline, CDR1 is KGHDR and CDR2 is SFDVKD. This chain's CDR3 is CATGQGNTGGYTF. In DNA form, the CDR3 reads TGTGCCACCGGACAGGGAAATACGGGTGGCTACACCTTC.

The chain uses TRBV30 and TRBJ1-2; D might be TRBD1 (6 bases). CDR3 length: 13 residues. Germline CDR1 is GTSNPN and CDR2 is SVGIG (reference sequence). V dropped 2 bases and J dropped 10 bases, with 17 bases sitting between them. CDR3 in amino acids: CAWSQQGNFPYTF. In DNA, the CDR3 is TGTGCCTGGAGTCAACAGGGAAATTTTCCCTACACCTTC. Variable domain in full (rest from reference TRBV30 and TRBJ1-2): SQTIHQWPATLVQPVGSPLSLECTVEGTSNPNLYWYRQAAGRGLQLLFYSVGIGQISSEVPQNLSASRPQDRQFILSSKKLLLSDSGFYLCAWSQQGNFPYTFGSGTRLTVV.

The chain recombines TRBV7-2 with TRBJ1-5; D remains unclear. CDR3 length: 14 amino acids. Germline V gene data show CDR1 as SGHTA and CDR2 as FQGNSA. Trimming stripped 8 bases from V and 7 bases from J, with 18 bases between. The CDR3 here is CASGLGGVGQPQHF. CDR3 sequence (DNA): TGTGCCAGCGGACTAGGAGGAGTCGGGCAGCCCCAGCATTTT.

By sample fraction, this clone is medium-sized (0.01 to 0.1%). V and J are TRBV6-4 and TRBJ2-7; 9 nucleotides align to TRBD1. Germline lookup yields CDR1 MRHNA and CDR2 SNTAGT. The CDR3 length is 13 residues. The trim removed 9 bases at V and 3 bases at J, leaving 6 bases unmatched. This chain's CDR3 is CARTGTGIYEQYF. CDR3 coding DNA: TGTGCCAGAACCGGGACAGGGATCTACGAGCAGTACTTC.

This clone appeared once. The chain uses TRBV14 and TRBJ2-1, with 9 bases lining up with TRBD2. V lost 5 bases, J lost 2 bases, and 4 bases stayed unmatched. The CDR3 covers 15 residues. Germline V gene data show CDR1 as SGHDN and CDR2 as FVKESK. The CDR3 DNA follows: TGTGCCAGCAGCAAAGTAGCGGGGGCCTACAATGAGCAGTTCTTC. Its protein product is CASSKVAGAYNEQFF.

The rearrangement uses TRBV6-5 and TRBJ1-2; TRBD1 might be the D (5 bases). The V end lost 4 bases, the J end lost 4 bases, and 13 bases lay between the germline ends. The CDR3 is 14 residues long. Germline V gene lookup returns CDR1 MNHEY and CDR2 SVGAGI. The CDR3 DNA reads as TGTGCCAGCAGTTCTAAGGGGTCAGTCTATGGCTACACCTTC. Translated, it gives CASSSKGSVYGYTF.

The chain carries TRBV4-3 and TRBJ1-3; 7 bases align to TRBD1. The germline gives CDR1 LGHNA, CDR2 YSLEER. The CDR3 length is 15 residues. Germline trimming cut 1 base from V and 5 bases from J; bases unmatched to any gene: 5. DNA for the CDR3: TGCGCCAGCAGCCAAGGGGGGACAGTAAGAAACACCATATATTTT. Residues: CASSQGGTVRNTIYF.

J is TRBJ1-5 and V is TRBV24-1, with D possibly TRBD1 on 6 matching bases. The CDR3 has 12 amino acids. Germline V gene sequence: CDR1 KGHDR, CDR2 SFDVKD. V lost 6 bases to trimming and J lost 5 bases, with 7 bases between them. Here the CDR3 DNA reads TGTGCCACCAGTCAGGGGTATCAGCCCCAGCATTTT. This sequence encodes CATSQGYQPQHF.

The J gene is TRBJ1-1, the V gene TRBV7-9; tentatively, D is TRBD1 (5 bases). V was cut by 5 bases and J by 11 bases, with 18 bases left in between. CDR3 length equals 13 residues. The germline V gene has CDR1 SEHNR and CDR2 FQNEAQ (reference sequence). DNA of the CDR3: TGTGCCAGCAGCCGTGGTCCGCCGGGGGAGGCTTTCTTT. It yields the protein CASSRGPPGEAFF.